This T cell receptor beta chain stems from a study of cytomegalovirus exposure and HLA in healthy donors (dated 2017 in TCRdb). Turning to the overall study: According to an earlier analysis of a few hundred of the donors, some 180 million T cells yielded 117 million unique TCR beta sequences and around 300 Gb of sequence data. An early release covering about 600 HLA-typed donors comprised about 300 gigabases of sequencing data and roughly 86 million unique TCR sequences. Among the roughly 390 genotyped donors, approximately 82% belonged to the genetic ancestry cluster associated with self-reported Caucasian donors. The study aimed to test whether cataloging public T cell receptors could reveal signatures of past pathogen exposure. The T cell repertoires of around 670 subjects were profiled by immunosequencing and related to cytomegalovirus serostatus. A separate validation cohort of more than 100 different subjects was used in addition to the 666-subject first cohort. High-throughput TCR immunosequencing, statistical association of individual TCRs with disease status, and machine learning were combined to predict cytomegalovirus infection status. A later analysis re-analyzed previously published TCR beta repertoires from about 730 donors and added high-resolution HLA genotyping to study TCR occurrence patterns. The later analysis used no new phenotypic data to find candidate immune exposures, relying instead on TCR beta sequences and their occurrence across donors. An earlier analysis of approximately 640 of the donors applied high-throughput TCR beta sequencing to assess whether each TCR beta V gene segment acted as functional or pseudogenic. Donor age, sex, ethnicity and CMV serostatus were compiled together with the repertoire data. In a later genetic analysis, genome-wide SNP genotypes for about three fifths of the 666 donors were used, and that subset was treated as a discovery cohort. Every discovery cohort repertoire had been produced on one sequencing platform. HLA typing covered class I and class II loci at four-digit resolution. The number of donors typed differed by locus, with about 629-640 for A, B, C, DRB1 and DQB1, around 520 for DQA1, 600 to 610 for DPA1, and approximately 470 for DPB1. Because of strong linkage in the cohort, roughly five DR-DQ haplotypes were treated as single units for association and clustering. Among 300 to 500 genotyped donors of the cohort, an average of approximately 240,000 unique TCR beta nucleotide sequences was sequenced per donor, of which roughly 17% were non-productive.

Library preparation employed the immunoSEQ multiplex PCR assay. The multiplex PCR relied on a mix of 60 forward primers for TCR Vbeta segments and 13 reverse primers for TCR Jbeta segments. The CDR3 region of rearranged TCR beta genes was amplified from genomic DNA with a multiplex PCR assay. Amplified TCR beta libraries were sequenced as 87-base-pair reads on the Illumina HiSeq System. The paper's data handling went like this. A later analysis tallied tens of millions of unique TCR beta chains across the 700 or so repertoires, and around 10 million of those chains were shared by two or more donors. To remove PCR and sequencing errors, raw reads were error-corrected and collapsed into unique sequences using a nearest-neighbor algorithm that merged closely related sequences. CDR3 sequences were aligned to IMGT reference sequences to assign V, D and J gene segments. For a sequence to be retained, a match of at least six nucleotides was required to both a V gene segment and a J gene segment. A rearrangement counted as productive if the CDR3 had no stop codons and remained in frame with V and J, and every other rearrangement counted as non-productive. Following IMGT convention, CDR3 was defined as the stretch from the second conserved V-encoded cysteine up to the conserved J-encoded phenylalanine. The earlier analysis of 450 to 750 of the donors excluded any sequence lacking an unambiguous match to a single V gene segment. In an earlier analysis of 500 to 750 of the donors, V segments were called functional above 56.7% productive rearrangements and were called segregating when the between-donor standard deviation exceeded 5%. A statistical classification framework was developed to diagnose cytomegalovirus status using the catalog of TCR beta chain sequences. V and J gene assignment, in a later analysis, came from comparing TCR nucleotide sequences with IMGT/GENE-DB human TR gene sequences. The TCRdist pipeline was used in a later analysis to assign CDR3 sequences and most-parsimonious VDJ recombination scenarios. In a later analysis, each TCR beta chain was defined by its CDR3 amino acid sequence together with its V-gene family, and reads lacking a unique V-gene family were excluded. A later analysis removed 592 highly shared, low-generation-probability nucleotide sequences to deal with suspected cross-contamination and a sequencing artifact. For each public chain, a later analysis derived a clonal expansion index from normalized ranks of inferred template counts within each repertoire. In a later analysis, generation probabilities were computed using a VDJ recombination model fitted to out-of-frame rearrangements, and the results were checked against IGoR. A later analysis scored TCR-TCR, TCR-HLA and TCR-CMV co-occurrence with hypergeometric tests, applying a repertoire-size bias correction to TCR pairs. A later analysis estimated false discovery rates by permuting HLA or CMV assignments 20 times. In a later analysis, co-occurring TCRs were grouped using DBSCAN, and TCRdist sequence similarity was added for clustering within HLA-allele-positive subsets. Repertoires with fewer than 30,000 or more than 120,000 public chains were left out of co-occurrence clustering, as were about five repertoires with anomalous nucleotide sharing. This immuneACCESS table, as held by TCRdb, lists in-frame sequences with V and J called but not all clones. Of the missing ones, under half trace to an unresolved V gene in checked studies; the others have no known cause. D and trimming come from the DNA, and the V and J calls and clone size come from that table. Here the sample has fewer than 120,000 clones; around 85% occur a single time. 5% to 7.5% of the sample goes to the ten largest clones.

Study-level results and caveats: Only TCR beta chains were sequenced in this cohort, and the absence of alpha or paired-chain data limited detectable features. According to a later analysis, parvovirus B19, influenza, CMV and Epstein-Barr virus appeared linked to several top co-occurrence clusters. According to the authors, the approach could potentially be generalized to other disease states and immunological phenotypes. In a later analysis, HLA-associated TCR beta chains were found to be more clonally expanded and to have lower generation probabilities than equally common non-associated chains. In a later analysis, TCR association rates were found to vary across HLA loci, with the most associated TCRs seen for DRB1 alleles and the fewest for HLA-C alleles. Three of the identified cytomegalovirus-associated TCR beta chains were confirmed in vitro to be specific for cytomegalovirus antigens. A later genetic analysis reported fewer N-insertions in productive TCRs among donors in an Asian-associated ancestry cluster than the roughly 620-donor mean. A further reported finding was that TCR beta sequences accurately predicted the HLA-A and HLA-B alleles for most subjects in the first cohort. A group of highly shared sequence variants was considered likely to be a technical artifact of the sequencing pipeline. Because counts were too low, 15 to 20 rarely observed V segments, including chromosome 9 orphons, were excluded from the earlier analysis of fewer than 650 of the donors. At a false discovery rate of 0.05, a later analysis linked 16,951 TCR beta sequences to specific HLA alleles. The study gave a list of some 150 TCR beta chains associated with cytomegalovirus. Because HLA typing was unavailable for some donors at each locus, only the typed subset was used in association tests. An association between a missense DCLRE1C variant and V-gene and J-gene trimming of TCR beta chains was found in a later genetic analysis and replicated in an independent cohort. Most CMV-associated TCR beta chains appeared to be HLA-restricted in a later analysis, and the HLA associations seemed to be driven largely by CMV exposure. An earlier analysis of around 500 of the donors showed that most TCR beta V segments appeared in productive rearrangements either about 87% or about 30% of the time, which broadly matched IMGT annotations. Roughly uniform sequencing depth across donors was assumed in presence/absence analyses, although this assumption may not hold. Linkage disequilibrium might explain the correlated functional status among segregating V segments, but an unknown experimental factor could not be excluded. When HLA alleles, especially DR and DQ, strongly co-occurred, TCR associations were difficult to assign to individual alleles. CMV serostatus was the only immune exposure information available for the cohort. The classifier was reported to diagnose cytomegalovirus status with high specificity and sensitivity in both the original and validation cohorts. While some public TCRs were present in many individuals, most TCR sequences turned up only very rarely across donors.

This clone was recorded many times. This clone's antigen is unknown. No per-base quality is available; no much larger clone lies one base away. The cohort comprised fewer than 750 healthy bone marrow donors. At the time of sampling, all cohort members were nominally healthy, though unrecorded immune exposures were likely present. The donor was CMV seropositive and was included in the group of approximately 300 seropositive cohort members. Every donor gave a peripheral blood sample, and the peripheral blood mononuclear cells from that sample were used for TCR beta sequencing. The Qiagen DNeasy Blood Extraction Kit was used to extract genomic DNA from the blood cell samples. The source is a man aged 25 to 40 in good health and CMV-seropositive. What was sequenced was PBMCs.

The CDR3 corresponds to CASSLNLDRVGTEAFF. The DNA is as follows: TGTGCCAGCAGCCTAAACCTCGACAGGGTAGGGACTGAAGCTTTCTTT. The rearranged segments are TRBV7-8 and TRBJ1-1; 7 bases in between match TRBD1. CDR1 and CDR2 are drawn from the germline V gene: SGHVS, FQNEAQ. For this chain, trimming is 5 bases at the V end and 5 bases at the J end, and the number of junction bases without a gene match is 14. The CDR3 spans 16 residues, from the cysteine through the phenylalanine. Only the CDR3 DNA is retained, 48 bases long and in frame from the first base.